Presented here are 5 T cell receptor beta chains from one specimen sequenced in a study of T-cell reconstitution after alpha-beta-depleted transplantation in children. Unique molecular identifiers were used in preparing the TCRbeta library. TCRdb ran MiXCR on the PCR reads and lists one entry per CDR3 protein. The sample holds around 200,000 distinct CDR3 sequences, approximately 11% seen once. The sample in question was PBMCs, obtained before TCRalphabeta/CD19-depleted stem cell transplant. These receptors were taken from a child younger than two with acute myeloid leukemia, due to receive a stem cell transplant.

Ten or more counts support this clonotype. This CDR3 is CASSFHGGRAFF. The CDR3 bases are TGTGCCAGCAGTTTTCACGGTGGGAGGGCTTTCTTT. The chain is built from TRBV27 and TRBJ1-1; unclear D gene. The CDR3 runs 12 residues. V lost 3 bases and J lost 11, with 13 bases in between. Germline values: CDR1 MNHEY, CDR2 SMNVEV (reference sequence).

The rearrangement uses TRBV11-2 and TRBJ2-1, with a possible D match to TRBD2 (6 bases). The V gene lost 3 bases and the J gene lost 6 bases, with 15 bases spanning the gap. The CDR3 loop spans 15 amino acids. In germline, CDR1 is SGHAT, CDR2 FQNNGV. The CDR3 coding sequence is TGTGCCAGCAGCTTCCGACTAGGCATCCCCAATGAGCAGTTCTTC. Translating it yields CASSFRLGIPNEQFF.

This clonotype occurred many times. J is TRBJ1-1 and V is TRBV5-5; TRBD1 matches 7 bases. The CDR3 contains 16 residues. With 2 bases clipped from V and 3 bases from J, the junction kept 10 bases outside the gene matches. Germline V lookup: CDR1 SGHKS, CDR2 YYEKEE (reference sequence). CDR3: CASSFDRVGRDTEAFF. The CDR3 DNA reads as TGTGCCAGCAGCTTCGACAGGGTTGGGAGAGACACTGAAGCTTTCTTT.

This clonotype came up many times. The chain carries TRBV7-9 and TRBJ1-1, with unresolved D. This CDR3 is 12 amino acids long. The V end lost 4 bases, the J end lost 7 bases, and 10 bases lay between the germline ends. Germline CDR1 is SEHNR and CDR2 is FQNEAQ (reference sequence). This CDR3 is CASSSHDGEAFF. CDR3 bases: TGTGCCAGCAGCTCTCACGACGGTGAAGCTTTCTTT.

The table lists this clonotype with many counts. The chain carries TRBV2 and TRBJ2-7, with D unresolved. V shed 2 bases and J shed 0 bases, with 11 bases lying between them. The CDR3 covers 15 residues. Germline CDR1 reads SNHLY; CDR2 reads FYNNEI. CDR3 protein: CASSEWQSSSYEQYF. In DNA form, the CDR3 reads TGTGCCAGCAGTGAATGGCAGTCGAGCTCCTACGAGCAGTACTTC. Complete variable domain (other parts from reference TRBV2 and TRBJ2-7): EPEVTQTPSHQVTQMGQEVILRCVPISNHLYFYWYRQILGQKVEFLVSFYNNEISEKSEIFDDQFSVERPDGSNFTLKIRSTKLEDSAMYFCASSEWQSSSYEQYFGPGTRLTVT.